The rows below give T cell receptor beta chains drawn from one sample of a study of molecular identifiers for immune sequencing clone quantification. TCRdb called the PCR reads again in MiXCR, with one record for every CDR3 protein. The repertoire holds roughly 93,000 distinct CDR3 sequences, about 23% seen once, with about 0.73% in the top ten. Sequencing was carried out using naive CD8+ T cells from blood, with Jurkat cell RNA spiked in. The receptor source for this set is a human donor in good health. Some libraries in this study had Jurkat cell RNA spiked in. Both conserved end residues are part of each CDR3. Each record gives: V gene, clone size, D gene, J gene, CDR3 DNA, CDR3 protein. A D gene is named only where the DNA matches it firmly. Rows may omit the clone size; those that give it use once, few, many or a size class.

>TRBV20-1|many|.|TRBJ2-7
TGCAGTGCTAGCTCCGGGGATGGGTACGAGCAGTACTTC
CSASSGDGYEQYF
>TRBV5-4|.|TRBD1|TRBJ1-1
TGTGCCAGCAGCGGAGGGACAGGGGGGGGGGAGGCGACTGAAGCTTTCTTT
CASSGGTGGGEATEAFF
>TRBV3-1|once|.|TRBJ1-1
TGTGCCAGCAGCCAAGGGATGGCTAACACTGAAGCTTTCTTT
CASSQGMANTEAFF
>TRBV5-1|many|TRBD1|TRBJ2-5
TGCGCCAGCAGCAAGGCGGACAGGGGGCTCGGAGAGACCCAGTACTTC
CASSKADRGLGETQYF
>TRBV6-2/TRBV6-3|many|.|TRBJ1-5
TGTGCCAGCAGTTACGAGGCAGCCCCGAGTCAGCCCCAGCATTTT
CASSYEAAPSQPQHF
>TRBV29-1|many|.|TRBJ2-7
TGCAGCGTTGCCCCTACAGACTACGAGCAGTACTTC
CSVAPTDYEQYF
>TRBV4-3|many|.|TRBJ1-3
TGCGCCAGCAGCCAAGATCGCGGGGGCTCGGACACCATATATTTT
CASSQDRGGSDTIYF
>TRBV11-2|.|TRBD1|TRBJ1-1
TGTGCCAGCAGGGTGGAGGACAGGGATTACCTTGGTGAAGCTTTCTTT
CASRVEDRDYLGEAFF
>TRBV9|few|.|TRBJ2-5
TGTGCCAGCAGCGCCTCCCGCGCGGAATTTCAAGAGACCCAGTACTTC
CASSASRAEFQETQYF
>TRBV6-1|.|.|TRBJ2-4
TGTGCCAGCAGTGAAGACAGAATACAAGCCAAAAACATTCAGTACTTC
CASSEDRIQAKNIQYF
>TRBV28|few|TRBD2|TRBJ2-1
TGTGCCAGCAGTTATCCATCTCAAGCGGGACCCTACAATGAGCAGTTCTTC
CASSYPSQAGPYNEQFF
>TRBV7-9|.|.|TRBJ1-3
TGTGCCCGCAGCTTCGAGTATGGAAACCCCATATATTTT
CARSFEYGNPIYF
>TRBV19|few|TRBD1|TRBJ2-1
TGTGCCAGTAGCAGATCAGGGGGCCCCTACAATGAGCAGTTCTTC
CASSRSGGPYNEQFF
>TRBV4-3|few|.|TRBJ1-1
TGCGCCAGCAGCCAAGATAGCGGTCACACTGAAGCTTTCTTT
CASSQDSGHTEAFF
>TRBV7-9|many|TRBD2|TRBJ2-3
TGTGCCAGCAGCTTTAGCGGGAGCACAGATACGCAGTATTTT
CASSFSGSTDTQYF
>TRBV7-9|.|TRBD1|TRBJ2-3
TGTGCCAGCAGCCTGACAGGGGGCCAAGGGGCAGATACGCAGTATTTT
CASSLTGGQGADTQYF
>TRBV29-1|many|.|TRBJ2-1
TGCAGCGTTGAAGGGGGAACATCCGGCTCCTACAATGAGCAGTTCTTC
CSVEGGTSGSYNEQFF
>TRBV7-9|many|TRBD1|TRBJ2-1
TGTGCCAGCAGCTTAGGACAGGGGAACTACAATGAGCAGTTCTTC
CASSLGQGNYNEQFF
>TRBV20-1|many|.|TRBJ1-1
TGCAGTGCGGTCGACCAGGGGCCGGGGGCTTTCTTT
CSAVDQGPGAFF
>TRBV9|few|.|TRBJ2-7
TGTGCCAGCAGCGTCGGGGCAGGTTACGAGCAGTACTTC
CASSVGAGYEQYF
>TRBV6-1|.|.|TRBJ2-5
TGTGCCAGCAGTGAATCCGGGGGCACGGAGACCCAGTACTTC
CASSESGGTETQYF
>TRBV13|many|.|TRBJ2-7
TGTGCCAGCAGCTTTCGAGGGGCTGGGGAGCAGTACTTC
CASSFRGAGEQYF
>TRBV7-6|.|TRBD1|TRBJ1-1
TGTGCCAGCAGCTTAGAAGGACAGGCCGGAGAAGCTTTCTTT
CASSLEGQAGEAFF
>TRBV19|.|.|TRBJ1-6
TGTGCCACAGGGGTCAATTCACCCCTCCACTTT
CATGVNSPLHF
>TRBV6-1|.|.|TRBJ2-1
TGTGCCAGCGGTGAAGTCAGGGGTTACAATGAGCAGTTCTTC
CASGEVRGYNEQFF
>TRBV25-1|.|.|TRBJ1-1
TGTGCCAGCAGTGAATCCAGGGGGAACACTGAAGCTTTCTTT
CASSESRGNTEAFF
>TRBV2|few|.|TRBJ2-7
TGTGCCAGTCAGTCTGGCACCGACTACGGGCAGTACTTC
CASQSGTDYGQYF
>TRBV20-1|few|.|TRBJ2-5
TGCAGTGCTTCACAAACTGGAGTCGGCGGGACCCAGTACTTC
CSASQTGVGGTQYF
>TRBV6-2/TRBV6-3|many|.|TRBJ2-3
TGTGCCAGCAGTTACTCTATCGGACAGACCACAGATACGCAGTATTTT
CASSYSIGQTTDTQYF
>TRBV19|few|.|TRBJ2-1
TGTGCCAGTAGTGCCGGACATAACCTCTGGTCCTTC
CASSAGHNLWSF
>TRBV29-1|few|.|TRBJ2-1
TGCAGCGTTGTAGCTACCGACTCCTCCTACAATGAGCAGTTCTTC
CSVVATDSSYNEQFF
>TRBV4-1|.|.|TRBJ2-7
TGCGCCAGCAGCCACTATAGGGGAAGCTACGAGCAGTACTTC
CASSHYRGSYEQYF
>TRBV4-2|.|TRBD2|TRBJ2-7
TGTGCCAGCAGCCAAGATCCGACTAGCGGGAAAGCCCACGAACAGTACTTC
CASSQDPTSGKAHEQYF
>TRBV6-1|few|.|TRBJ1-4
TGTGCCAGCAGTGAATGGGTAAACACCTATGAAAAACTGTTTTTT
CASSEWVNTYEKLFF
>TRBV19|few|TRBD2|TRBJ2-7
TGTGCCAGTAGTATGACTAGCGAGGACGAGCAGTACTTC
CASSMTSEDEQYF
>TRBV6-2/TRBV6-3|many|.|TRBJ2-3
TGTGCCAGCACCCCCGACAGCACAGATACGCAGTATTTT
CASTPDSTDTQYF
>TRBV4-1|few|.|TRBJ2-2
TGCGCCAGCAGCCAAGACGAGGGTTTTTTGACCGGGGAGCTGTTTTTT
CASSQDEGFLTGELFF
>TRBV12-3/TRBV12-4|.|TRBD2|TRBJ2-1
TGTGCCAGCAGCGGACTAGCGAGGGGGAATGAGCAGTTCTTC
CASSGLARGNEQFF
>TRBV5-6|few|.|TRBJ2-7
TGTGCCAGCAGCTTGGCCGGACCCCAGAGTATCTACGAGCAGTACTTC
CASSLAGPQSIYEQYF
>TRBV27|.|.|TRBJ2-2
TGTGCCAGCAGCCGCGGTAGAATGGCCGGGGAGCTGTTTTTT
CASSRGRMAGELFF
>TRBV12-3/TRBV12-4|.|TRBD1|TRBJ2-3
TGTGCCAGCAGTTTATTGGGACAGAGCACAGATACGCAGTATTTT
CASSLLGQSTDTQYF
>TRBV11-3|many|TRBD2|TRBJ2-3
TGTGCCAGCAGCACCCGGACTAGCGGGGGGGCAAATACGCAGTATTTT
CASSTRTSGGANTQYF
>TRBV5-1|.|.|TRBJ2-7
TGCGCCAGCAGTTTCGACTTAGGGGGTTGGTACGAGCAGTACTTC
CASSFDLGGWYEQYF
>TRBV4-1|many|.|TRBJ1-4
TGCGCCAGCAGCTTAGAAGCAGCTTATGTCGTGGATGAAAAACTGTTTTTT
CASSLEAAYVVDEKLFF
>TRBV27|few|.|TRBJ2-3
TGTGCCAGCGGCACCCAGACCCCAGATACGCAGTATTTT
CASGTQTPDTQYF
>TRBV19|once|.|TRBJ1-5
TGTGCCAGTAGTATAGGTGGCGGGGGAGGACAGCCCCAGCATTTT
CASSIGGGGGQPQHF
>TRBV6-5|many|TRBD1|TRBJ2-6
TGTGCCAGCACCCAAACAGGGGCTGGGGCCAACGTCCTGACTTTC
CASTQTGAGANVLTF
>TRBV5-1|many|.|TRBJ1-4
TGCGCCAGCAGCTTGGAGGGGCTGAAAAATGAAAAACTGTTTTTT
CASSLEGLKNEKLFF
>TRBV9|few|TRBD2|TRBJ2-1
TGTGCCAGCAGCGTAGAGATCACTAGCGGGCCGGCCAATGAGCAGTTCTTC
CASSVEITSGPANEQFF
>TRBV4-3|.|TRBD2|TRBJ2-3
TGCGCCAGCAGCCAAGCTCGCGGGGCTAGCGGGGGCACAGATACGCAGTATTTT
CASSQARGASGGTDTQYF
>TRBV4-3|many|.|TRBJ1-1
TGCGCCAGCAGCCAAAGACTCTTGGGGGCCACTGAAGCTTTCTTT
CASSQRLLGATEAFF
>TRBV9|many|.|TRBJ2-6
TGTGCCAGCAGCCCCCTGGAGGTGAGCTCTGGGGCCAACGTCCTGACTTTC
CASSPLEVSSGANVLTF
>TRBV7-9|many|.|TRBJ2-7
TGTGCCAGCTCTGCGGGATATGCCTACGAGCAGTACTTC
CASSAGYAYEQYF
>TRBV28|few|TRBD1|TRBJ1-1
TGTGCCAGCAGTTCAACAGGGGGGGGAGCTTTCTTT
CASSSTGGGAFF
>TRBV29-1|many|.|TRBJ2-7
TGCAGCGTTGATGCGGGGCCCGCCTACGAGCAGTACTTC
CSVDAGPAYEQYF
>TRBV7-9|few|.|TRBJ2-7
TGTGCCAGCAGCTTAGGACAGTACGAGCAGTACTTC
CASSLGQYEQYF
>TRBV29-1|.|.|TRBJ2-5
TGCAGCGTTGAGAGCCCGGGTCCTTACTCCGTCTCCCAAGAGACCCAGTACTTC
CSVESPGPYSVSQETQYF
>TRBV11-2|many|TRBD2|TRBJ2-1
TGTGCCAGCAGCTTAGTAGCGGGAGAGAACAATGAGCAGTTCTTC
CASSLVAGENNEQFF
>TRBV7-2|many|TRBD2|TRBJ2-1
TGTGCCAGCAGCCCCGAGGGACTAGCGGGGCGAACGATCTACAATGAGCAGTTCTTC
CASSPEGLAGRTIYNEQFF
>TRBV19|few|.|TRBJ2-7
TGTGCCAGTAGTATCAGGGATGGATCCTACGAGCAGTACTTC
CASSIRDGSYEQYF